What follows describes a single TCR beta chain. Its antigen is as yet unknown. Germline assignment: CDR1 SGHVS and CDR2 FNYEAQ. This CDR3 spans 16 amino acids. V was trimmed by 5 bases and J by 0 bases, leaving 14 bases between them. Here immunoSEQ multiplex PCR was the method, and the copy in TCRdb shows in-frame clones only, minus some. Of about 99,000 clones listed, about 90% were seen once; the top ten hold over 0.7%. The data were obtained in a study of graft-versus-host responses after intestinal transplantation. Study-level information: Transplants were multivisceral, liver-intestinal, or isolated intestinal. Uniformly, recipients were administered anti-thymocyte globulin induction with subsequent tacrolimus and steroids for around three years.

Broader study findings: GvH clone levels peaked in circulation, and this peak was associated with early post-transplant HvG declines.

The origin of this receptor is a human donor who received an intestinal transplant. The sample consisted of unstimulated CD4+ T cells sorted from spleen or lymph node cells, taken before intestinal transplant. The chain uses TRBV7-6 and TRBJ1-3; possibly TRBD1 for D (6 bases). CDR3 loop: CASSTYRQVSGNTIYF. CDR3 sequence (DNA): TGTGCCAGCAGCACCTACCGACAGGTCTCTGGAAACACCATATATTTT.